The next 27 T cell receptor beta chains were all read from a single sample in a study of CD8 T cells in ankylosing spondylitis. Points from the study as a whole: Ankylosing spondylitis blood appeared to be characterized by a TCR beta motif of roughly eight highly homologous variants.

TCRdb reanalysed the 5' RACE reads using MiXCR and keeps one entry per CDR3 protein. The table shows 750,000 to 850,000 distinct CDR3 sequences, with about 10% occurring only once. Antigens for these TCRs are unknown. The specimen was blood, either unsorted or a sorted T cell fraction (not recorded which). These receptors were obtained from a male donor with ankylosing spondylitis.

The table lists this clonotype with a few counts. V usage is TRBV20-1 and J usage is TRBJ1-5; D unclear. The CDR3 is 16 residues long. Trimming removed 0 bases from V and 6 bases from J, with 18 bases in between. Germline-derived CDR1 and CDR2 are DFQATT and SNEGSKA (reference sequence). The CDR3 spells CSAREGKEPLAQPQHF. The CDR3 region has the DNA TGCAGTGCTAGAGAAGGGAAGGAGCCCCTAGCTCAGCCCCAGCATTTT.

This clonotype was counted a few times. The V gene is TRBV20-1, the J gene TRBJ2-7, with 7 bases matching TRBD1. CDR3 length: 14 amino acids. Germline trimming cut 1 base from V and 0 bases from J; bases unmatched to any gene: 3. CDR1 and CDR2 from the germline V gene are DFQATT and SNEGSKA (reference sequence). The CDR3 loop is CSARAGTDSYEQYF. The CDR3, as DNA: TGCAGTGCTAGAGCCGGGACAGACTCCTACGAGCAGTACTTC.

The chain recombines TRBV20-1 with TRBJ2-3, with 8 nucleotides matching TRBD1. CDR3 size: 15 residues. With 2 bases clipped from V and 4 bases from J, the junction kept 8 bases outside the gene matches. Germline CDR1 is DFQATT and CDR2 is SNEGSKA (reference sequence). Written as DNA, the CDR3 is TGCAGTGCTAGAAACGACAGGGGCGGCTCAGATACGCAGTATTTT. Translating gives CSARNDRGGSDTQYF.

This clonotype appeared many times. The V call is TRBV20-1, the J call TRBJ1-2; D remains ambiguous. The germline V gene has CDR1 DFQATT and CDR2 SNEGSKA (reference sequence). Trimming took 3 bases from V and 1 from J, leaving 6 bases between them. This CDR3 has 12 amino acids. CDR3 sequence: CSASPINYGYTF. CDR3 in DNA: TGCAGTGCTAGTCCAATTAACTATGGCTACACCTTC.

The chain uses TRBV20-1 and TRBJ2-3; 11 bases map to TRBD2. The V gene end was trimmed by 2 bases and the J gene end by 6 bases; junction bases not matched to a gene: 10. The CDR3 contains 16 residues. Germline assignment: CDR1 DFQATT and CDR2 SNEGSKA (reference sequence). CDR3 in DNA: TGCAGTGCTAGACTTGACACTAGCGGGAGTTTGGATACGCAGTATTTT. This sequence encodes CSARLDTSGSLDTQYF.

A few counts support this clonotype. The rearrangement joins TRBV18 to TRBJ2-5; perhaps TRBD1 as D (6 bases). CDR1 and CDR2 (germline): KGHSH, LQKENI. This CDR3 has 15 amino acids. The V end lost 4 bases, the J end lost 5 bases, and 17 bases lay between the germline ends. The chain's CDR3 is CASSRFAGDGETQYF. DNA of the CDR3: TGTGCCAGCTCACGTTTTGCAGGGGATGGGGAGACCCAGTACTTC.

The V call is TRBV6-2 or TRBV6-3, the J call TRBJ2-7, with D uncertain. This CDR3 contains 15 residues. Trimming left V 3 bases short and J 1 base short, with 13 bases between. CDR1 is MNHEY and CDR2 is SVGEGT in the germline V gene. The CDR3: CASSYWGLGSYEQYF. CDR3 nucleotides: TGTGCCAGCAGTTATTGGGGTTTAGGATCCTACGAGCAGTACTTC.

This clonotype has only a few counts. The V call is TRBV20-1, the J call TRBJ2-7; D is uncertain. This CDR3 is built from 12 residues. V lost 2 bases and J lost 3, with 8 bases in between. Germline CDR1 reads DFQATT; CDR2 reads SNEGSKA (reference sequence). As DNA, the CDR3 is TGCAGTGCTAGACCACTACTCTACGAGCAGTACTTC. This encodes CSARPLLYEQYF.

This clonotype showed up just a few times. The V gene is TRBV5-1, the J gene TRBJ1-3, with 7 bases matching TRBD1. CDR3 length: 18 residues. The V segment lost 1 base and the J segment 4 bases; nucleotides outside the gene matches: 14. Germline CDR1 SGHRS, CDR2 YFSETQ. CDR3: CASSLSLGGQLYGNTIYF. The DNA for the CDR3 is TGCGCCAGCAGCTTGAGTTTGGGGGGACAGCTCTACGGAAACACCATATATTTT.

This clonotype was counted only a few times. This rearrangement joins TRBV20-1 to TRBJ2-7; TRBD1 aligns across 7 bases. CDR3 length: 12 residues. Germline CDR1 reads DFQATT; CDR2 reads SNEGSKA (reference sequence). J lost 6 bases, V lost 4 bases, and 6 bases had no gene match. CDR3 residues: CSAKVGTAEQYF. The CDR3 coding sequence is TGCAGTGCTAAAGTAGGGACAGCCGAGCAGTACTTC.

Only a few counts were recorded for this clonotype. J is TRBJ2-5 and V is TRBV20-1, with D perhaps assigned TRBD1 or TRBD2 (5 bases each). CDR3 length: 13 amino acids. V shed 6 bases and J shed 3 bases, with 14 bases lying between them. Germline assignment: CDR1 DFQATT and CDR2 SNEGSKA (reference sequence). The CDR3 reads CSAEGRSKETQYF. In DNA, the CDR3 is TGCAGTGCCGAGGGACGGAGTAAAGAGACCCAGTACTTC.

The chain employs TRBV25-1 and TRBJ2-2, with 7 nucleotides matching TRBD2. The CDR3 length is 17 residues. The germline gives CDR1 MGHDK, CDR2 SYGVNS. Germline trimming cut 1 base from V and 6 bases from J; bases unmatched to any gene: 11. CDR3 in amino acids: CASSELLGGEGPGELFF. Here the CDR3 DNA reads TGTGCCAGCAGTGAATTGCTTGGGGGGGAGGGCCCCGGGGAGCTGTTTTTT.

This clonotype was observed many times. This chain joins TRBV20-1 and TRBJ2-7; 8 bases fit TRBD1. Germline V CDR1 and CDR2: DFQATT, SNEGSKA (reference sequence). This CDR3 is 16 amino acids long. Trimming cost V 0 bases and J 4 bases; bases outside gene matches: 11. The CDR3 DNA sequence: TGCAGTGCTAGAGATCCGAGGACAGGGATGTCGTACGAGCAGTACTTC. This sequence encodes CSARDPRTGMSYEQYF.

The sample holds a few counts of this clonotype. The rearrangement uses TRBV6-5 and TRBJ1-2; the D gene is possibly TRBD1 (5 bases). Germline-derived CDR1 and CDR2 are MNHEY and SVGAGI. V was shortened by 2 bases and J by 4 bases, with 11 bases between the two germline ends. The CDR3 extends over 14 amino acids. CDR3 in DNA: TGTGCCAGCAGTTACCACGGGGCCGCCTATGGCTACACCTTC. It yields the protein CASSYHGAAYGYTF.

V and J are TRBV5-1 and TRBJ2-7; D remains unclear. The CDR3 is made up of 14 amino acids. Germline loops: CDR1 SGHRS, CDR2 YFSETQ. Trimming removed 4 bases from V and 4 bases from J, with 15 bases in between. The chain's CDR3 is CASSIDGAGYEQYF. The CDR3, as DNA: TGCGCCAGCAGCATCGACGGTGCTGGGTACGAGCAGTACTTC.

The rearrangement joins TRBV29-1 to TRBJ2-1, with D possibly being TRBD2 (6 bases). Germline V lookup: CDR1 SQVTM, CDR2 ANQGSEA. V was clipped by 8 bases and J by 0 bases, with 14 bases between them. The CDR3 runs to 14 residues. The CDR3 DNA reads as TGCAGCTACCGGCGGGACCTCTCCTACAATGAGCAGTTCTTC. It encodes CSYRRDLSYNEQFF.

This clonotype was seen only a few times. V and J are TRBV28 and TRBJ2-1; D is ambiguous. Germline V gene lookup returns CDR1 MDHEN and CDR2 SYDVKM. This CDR3 is 13 amino acids long. V lost 2 bases and J 5 bases, leaving 7 bases between the germline ends. The CDR3 region has the DNA TGTGCCAGCAGTTTACCTGGGGACAATGAGCAGTTCTTC. Encoded protein: CASSLPGDNEQFF. Full variable domain (rest looked up from reference TRBV28 and TRBJ2-1): DVKVTQSSRYLVKRTGEKVFLECVQDMDHENMFWYRQDPGLGLRLIYFSYDVKMKEKGDIPEGYSVSREKKERFSLILESASTNQTSMYLCASSLPGDNEQFFGPGTRLTVL.

This clonotype was detected many times. The V and J genes are TRBV29-1 and TRBJ2-7; 12 bases match TRBD2. There are 13 residues in the CDR3. CDR1 SQVTM and CDR2 ANQGSEA come from the germline V gene. Trimming took 7 bases from V and 5 from J; bases not matched to a gene: 6. In DNA form, the CDR3 reads TGCAGCGCATCACTAGCGGGAGGAGACGAGCAGTACTTC. This sequence encodes CSASLAGGDEQYF.

V gene TRBV12-3 or TRBV12-4 combines with J gene TRBJ1-2; 9 positions match TRBD1. The CDR3 runs 15 residues. After removal of 5 bases from V and 4 bases from J, the junction contained 8 bases not matched to a gene. CDR3: CASSLRRTGAYGYTF. CDR3 bases: TGTGCCAGCAGTCTACGTCGGACAGGGGCCTATGGCTACACCTTC.

V and J are TRBV5-1 and TRBJ2-2; D unresolved. CDR1 SGHRS and CDR2 YFSETQ come from the germline V gene. This CDR3 region has 13 residues. Trimming shortened V by 4 bases and J by 3 bases, and 7 bases separated the two germline ends. The CDR3 sequence: CASSQADTGELFF. As DNA, the CDR3 is TGCGCCAGCAGCCAGGCGGACACCGGGGAGCTGTTTTTT.

The gene calls are TRBV20-1 and TRBJ2-1; 8 bases fit TRBD2. CDR3 length equals 14 residues. Germline CDR1 is DFQATT and CDR2 is SNEGSKA (reference sequence). V lost 6 bases and J lost 3; bases outside the gene matches: 7. CDR3 nucleotide sequence: TGCAGTGCCTTGTCGCTAGCGGGCTACAATGAGCAGTTCTTC. This encodes CSALSLAGYNEQFF.

There are many counts of this clonotype. The gene calls are TRBV5-5 and TRBJ2-1, with D perhaps matching TRBD2 (6 bases). Trimming took 0 bases from V and 1 from J, leaving 8 bases between them. The CDR3 is made up of 15 amino acids. CDR1 and CDR2 (germline): SGHKS, YYEKEE (reference sequence). CDR3: CASSLDSGSYNEQFF. The CDR3 DNA reads as TGTGCCAGCAGCTTGGACAGCGGGTCCTACAATGAGCAGTTCTTC.

This clonotype was observed a handful of times. The chain combines TRBV29-1 with TRBJ1-2; D is unclear. V was trimmed by 2 bases and J by 0 bases, leaving 13 bases between them. The length of the CDR3 is 15 residues. Germline V CDR1 and CDR2: SQVTM, ANQGSEA. CDR3 DNA: TGCAGCGTTGAACCTCTCGGAAACTCTAACTATGGCTACACCTTC. This sequence encodes CSVEPLGNSNYGYTF.

The rearrangement links TRBV24-1 to TRBJ2-7; 8 positions match TRBD1. This CDR3 has 14 amino acids. Germline V gene data show CDR1 as KGHDR and CDR2 as SFDVKD. V lost 3 bases, J lost 5 bases, and 5 bases stayed unmatched. CDR3 sequence reads: CATSDRTGRNEQYF. The CDR3 DNA is TGTGCCACCAGTGATCGGACAGGGAGGAACGAGCAGTACTTC.

The chain couples TRBV20-1 to TRBJ2-4, with 7 bases matching TRBD1. Looked up from germline, CDR1 is DFQATT and CDR2 is SNEGSKA (reference sequence). The CDR3 is made up of 14 amino acids. Trimming cost V 3 bases and J 6 bases; bases outside gene matches: 8. CDR3 DNA: TGCAGTGCTAGGTTGACAGGGCAGCGAAACATTCAGTACTTC. It translates to CSARLTGQRNIQYF.

V is TRBV5-5 and J is TRBJ2-2, with D perhaps matching TRBD2 (6 bases). The germline V gene encodes CDR1 SGHKS and CDR2 YYEKEE (reference sequence). V shed 4 bases and J shed 4 bases, with 17 bases lying between them. The CDR3 is made up of 16 amino acids. Here the CDR3 reads CASSPKGLQFTGELFF. The CDR3, as DNA: TGTGCCAGCAGCCCGAAGGGACTTCAATTCACCGGGGAGCTGTTTTTT.

This clonotype turned up a few times. The chain recombines TRBV6-1 with TRBJ2-7, with 7 bases lining up with TRBD1. Unmatched junction bases numbered 8, after V lost 7 bases and J lost 2 bases. Germline CDR1 reads MNHNS; CDR2 reads SASEGT. The CDR3 contains 14 residues. CDR3 in DNA: TGTGCCAGCACCAAACCGGGACAGACCTACGAGCAGTACTTC. Encoded protein: CASTKPGQTYEQYF.